This T cell receptor beta chain was found in a study of PD-1 blockade in classical Hodgkin lymphoma. Whole-study findings and limits: The causes of the repertoire differences, possibly disease activity or prior therapy, remain undefined. Baseline TCR diversity was reportedly lower in newly diagnosed patients than in healthy donors. It was reported as lower still in relapsed/refractory patients.

Time point indicated: newly diagnosed, previously untreated cHL patient sample. Magnetic negative selection was used to purify CD4+ T cells from thawed PBMCs. PBMCs from patients with newly diagnosed, untreated classical Hodgkin lymphoma served as a comparison group for the relapsed/refractory trial patients. Some clones are missing from TCRdb's copy, which holds only in-frame ones; the method was immunoSEQ multiplex PCR. This table has about 23,000 clones, 90% appearing once. Germline V CDR1 and CDR2: SGHTA, FQGTGA. Trimming removed 0 bases at V and 1 base at J, with 10 bases between. The CDR3 contains 16 residues. In regard to this clone: Its antigen is not identified.

The source is a human donor with classical Hodgkin lymphoma. What was sequenced was CD4+ T cells from blood. This chain links TRBV7-3 with TRBJ2-1, with no clear D. In DNA form, the CDR3 reads TGTGCCAGCAGCTTAACTTGGACGCCGTCCTACAATGAGCAGTTCTTC. This sequence encodes CASSLTWTPSYNEQFF.